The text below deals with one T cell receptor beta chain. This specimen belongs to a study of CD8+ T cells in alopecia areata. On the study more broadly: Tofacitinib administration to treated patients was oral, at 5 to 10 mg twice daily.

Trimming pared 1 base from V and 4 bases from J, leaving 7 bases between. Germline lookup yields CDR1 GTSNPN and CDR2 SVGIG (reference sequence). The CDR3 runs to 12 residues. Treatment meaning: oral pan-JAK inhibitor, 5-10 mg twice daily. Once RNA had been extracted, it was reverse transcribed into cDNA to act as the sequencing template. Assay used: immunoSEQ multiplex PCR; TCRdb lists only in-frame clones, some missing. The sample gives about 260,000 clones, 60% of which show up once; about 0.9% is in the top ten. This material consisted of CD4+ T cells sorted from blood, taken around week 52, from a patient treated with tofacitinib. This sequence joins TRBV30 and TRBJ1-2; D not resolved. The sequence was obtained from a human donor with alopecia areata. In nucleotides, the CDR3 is TGTGCCTGGAGTGGACAATTCTATGGCTACACCTTC. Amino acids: CAWSGQFYGYTF.